The source of this TCR beta chain is a study of siplizumab effects on memory and regulatory T cells. Findings and caveats of the study: Researchers could not give a naive or memory phenotype to roughly 75-96% of proliferating CD4+ or CD8+ clones. It seemed that naive T cells were more diverse than memory cells and were major contributors to the alloresponse. Sequences that were alloreactive and traceable to unstimulated CD4+ memory cells were significantly reduced by siplizumab.

The CDR3 is 15 amino acids. Between the trimmed V and J ends, which lost 2 bases and 0 bases, there was a span of 12 bases. Measured with immunoSEQ multiplex PCR; TCRdb has only the in-frame clones, and not every one. The sample lists 85,000 to 130,000 clones; over 90% were seen once. Notes on this clone: Its cognate antigen is unknown.

This receptor was obtained from a human donor in good health. The sample consisted of Tregs sorted from blood. The chain employs TRBV5-3 and TRBJ2-7; unclear D gene. TRBV5-3 is classed as an ORF, of uncertain function. The CDR3 coding sequence is TGTGCCAGAAGCTTTCGAACTCCCAGCTCCTACGAGCAGTACTTC. Translated: CARSFRTPSSYEQYF.